Sequencing of this TCR beta chain was carried out in a study of PD-1 blockade in classical Hodgkin lymphoma. Notes on the study in general: Diminished baseline TCR diversity has been reported in newly diagnosed patients relative to healthy donors. After ASCT, patients who started nivolumab under 1 year later were excluded. Complete responders possessed baseline diversity comparable to newly diagnosed patients.

As regards this clone: The target antigen is unknown.

Repertoires were generated with immunoSEQ multiplex PCR, while TCRdb's copy carries only in-frame clones and drops some. The sample includes 10,000 to 13,000 clones, approximately 81% of them seen just once. Germline V gene data show CDR1 as LNHDA and CDR2 as SQIVND (reference sequence). V was pared by 4 bases and J by 3 bases, with 13 bases between. The CDR3 runs to 14 residues. Brentuximab vedotin exposure varied among the patients, all of whom had relapsed after autologous stem cell transplantation. The best responses consisted of complete response, partial response or progressive disease. The clonotype comes from a human donor with classical Hodgkin lymphoma. The chain carries TRBV19 and TRBJ2-7; possibly TRBD1 for D (6 bases). The sample was peripheral blood mononuclear cells (PBMCs), taken at baseline. The CDR3 DNA sequence: TGTGCCAGTAGTACCCTTGACAGGTTCTACGAGCAGTACTTC. Its translation: CASSTLDRFYEQYF. Full variable domain (outside the CDR3, taken from reference TRBV19 and TRBJ2-7): DGGITQSPKYLFRKEGQNVTLSCEQNLNHDAMYWYRQDPGQGLRLIYYSQIVNDFQKGDIAEGYSVSREKKESFPLTVTSAQKNPTAFYLCASSTLDRFYEQYFGPGTRLTVT.